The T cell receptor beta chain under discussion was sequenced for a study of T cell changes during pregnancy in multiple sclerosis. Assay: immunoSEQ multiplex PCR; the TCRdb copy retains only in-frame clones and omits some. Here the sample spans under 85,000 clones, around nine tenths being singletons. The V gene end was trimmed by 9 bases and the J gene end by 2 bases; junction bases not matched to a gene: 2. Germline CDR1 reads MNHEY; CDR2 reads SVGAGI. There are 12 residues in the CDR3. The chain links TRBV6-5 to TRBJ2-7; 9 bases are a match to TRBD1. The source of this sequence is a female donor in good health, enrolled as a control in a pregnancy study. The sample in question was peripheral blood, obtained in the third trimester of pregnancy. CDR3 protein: CASRTGAYEQYF. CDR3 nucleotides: TGTGCCAGTAGGACAGGGGCCTACGAGCAGTACTTC.